Each of the 16 T cell receptor beta chains below was sequenced from the same sample in a study of blood T cell repertoires in COVID-19. Assay used: immunoSEQ multiplex PCR; TCRdb lists only in-frame clones, some missing. This table holds approximately 100,000 clones, roughly nine tenths found once. Sequenced input: peripheral blood. The receptor source for this set is a man aged 45-60 years with acute or convalescent COVID-19.

This clone was counted between two and nine times. J is TRBJ2-3 and V is TRBV7-9, with 8 positions matching TRBD2. Unmatched junction bases numbered 5, after V lost 3 bases and J lost 6 bases. Germline V gene lookup returns CDR1 SEHNR and CDR2 FQNEAQ (reference sequence). The CDR3 extends over 14 amino acids. The CDR3 nucleotides are TGTGCCAGCAGCTTCGGGGGGGCGGATGATACGCAGTATTTT. It specifies CASSFGGADDTQYF.

The chain combines TRBV19 with TRBJ1-1, with D unclear. The CDR3 runs 14 residues. The germline V and J ends were trimmed by 7 bases and 0 bases, with 12 bases remaining between them. Germline V CDR1 and CDR2: LNHDA, SQIVND (reference sequence). The CDR3 is CASKSAALNTEAFF. The CDR3 DNA reads TGTGCCAGTAAGTCTGCGGCATTGAACACTGAAGCTTTCTTT. The full variable domain, with the rest looked up from reference TRBV19 and TRBJ1-1, is DGGITQSPKYLFRKEGQNVTLSCEQNLNHDAMYWYRQDPGQGLRLIYYSQIVNDFQKGDIAEGYSVSREKKESFPLTVTSAQKNPTAFYLCASKSAALNTEAFFGQGTRLTVV.

This clone showed up just once. The chain couples TRBV27 to TRBJ2-7; maybe TRBD1 (6 bases). V was trimmed by 7 bases and J by 5 bases, leaving 18 bases between them. Germline assignment: CDR1 MNHEY and CDR2 SMNVEV (reference sequence). This CDR3 has 14 residues. The CDR3 here is CASKRRQAKNEQYF. CDR3 coding DNA: TGTGCCAGCAAAAGAAGACAGGCGAAAAACGAGCAGTACTTC.

This clone has just one count. The rearrangement joins TRBV5-1 to TRBJ2-3; 7 bases agree with TRBD1. With V trimmed by 0 bases and J by 6 bases, 10 bases remained unmatched. The CDR3 is 16 residues long. Germline CDR1 is SGHRS and CDR2 is YFSETQ. The CDR3 here is CASSLAPTGFTDTQYF. As DNA, the CDR3 is TGCGCCAGCAGCTTGGCCCCGACAGGGTTTACTGATACGCAGTATTTT.

The rearrangement links TRBV30 to TRBJ2-7, with 9 bases lining up with TRBD1. V shed 1 base and J 2 bases; nucleotides not matched to a gene: 6. Looked up from germline, CDR1 is GTSNPN and CDR2 is SVGIG (reference sequence). The CDR3 is made up of 15 amino acids. In nucleotides, the CDR3 is TGTGCCTGGAGTGGGGACAGGGCTTACACCTACGAGCAGTACTTC. It is translated as CAWSGDRAYTYEQYF.

The sample holds one count of this clone. The V call is TRBV19, the J call TRBJ1-1; tentative D call: TRBD1 (6 bases). In germline, CDR1 is LNHDA, CDR2 SQIVND (reference sequence). V lost 6 bases, J lost 0 bases, and 14 bases lay in between. The CDR3 spans 15 residues. CDR3 loop: CASRGGTSMNTEAFF. CDR3 nucleotide sequence: TGTGCCAGTAGGGGGGGGACAAGCATGAACACTGAAGCTTTCTTT.

The V call is TRBV4-1, the J call TRBJ1-5, with a possible D match to TRBD1 (5 bases). Trimming removed 1 base from V and 7 bases from J, with 14 bases in between. The CDR3 is 15 residues long. CDR1 is MGHRA, CDR2 YSYEKL, per germline. CDR3 loop: CASSQGLGGSQPQHF. CDR3 DNA: TGCGCCAGCAGCCAAGGATTGGGGGGTTCGCAGCCCCAGCATTTT.

The chain is built from TRBV27 and TRBJ1-5; TRBD1 matches 7 bases. Germline loops: CDR1 MNHEY, CDR2 SMNVEV (reference sequence). V lost 5 bases, J lost 6 bases, and 4 bases stayed unmatched. The CDR3 sequence is 13 residues long. CDR3 in amino acids: CASSKSGGQPQHF. As DNA, the CDR3 is TGTGCCAGCAGTAAGTCAGGGGGTCAGCCCCAGCATTTT.

This clone showed up just a few times. This rearrangement joins TRBV5-1 to TRBJ1-5, with D uncertain. This CDR3 is 14 amino acids long. The germline gives CDR1 SGHRS, CDR2 YFSETQ. V gave up 0 bases and J gave up 1 base, with 5 bases separating them. DNA for the CDR3: TGCGCCAGCAGCTTGGGCGGGAGCAATCAGCCCCAGCATTTT. Its translation is CASSLGGSNQPQHF.

This clone was observed a few times. This chain links TRBV19 with TRBJ1-1; 7 bases align to TRBD1. The length of the CDR3 is 15 residues. V lost 6 bases, J lost 1 base, and 8 bases stayed unmatched. CDR1 is LNHDA and CDR2 is SQIVND in the germline V gene (reference sequence). In DNA, the CDR3 is TGTGCCAGTAGACAACAGGGGACCGGGAACACTGAAGCTTTCTTT. Translating gives CASRQQGTGNTEAFF.

The CDR3 sequence is CATSKLGLGGFSSSNQPQHF. In nucleotides, the CDR3 is TGTGCCACCTCAAAATTAGGTCTGGGAGGGTTCTCGTCGAGCAATCAGCCCCAGCATTTT. The V gene is TRBV28, the J gene TRBJ1-5, with D unclear. This CDR3 spans 20 amino acids. Per the germline V gene, CDR1 is MDHEN and CDR2 is SYDVKM. The ends were cut back, 10 bases at V and 1 base at J, with 32 bases in the middle.

This clone has only one observation. The chain has TRBV4-1 and TRBJ2-7; a weak D match, TRBD2 (6 bases). The CDR3 has 14 amino acids. V lost 1 base to trimming and J lost 4 bases, with 11 bases between them. Germline V gene data show CDR1 as MGHRA and CDR2 as YSYEKL. CDR3 DNA sequence: TGCGCCAGCAGCCAAGTGGGGGGAAGTTACGAGCAGTACTTC. Translation gives CASSQVGGSYEQYF.

V gene TRBV18 combines with J gene TRBJ2-7; 8 bases are a match to TRBD1. CDR3 length equals 14 residues. The V gene end was trimmed by 4 bases and the J gene end by 3 bases; junction bases not matched to a gene: 5. Germline values: CDR1 KGHSH, CDR2 LQKENI. CDR3 in amino acids: CASSLYRGDYEQYF. The CDR3 DNA follows: TGTGCCAGCTCACTCTACAGGGGGGACTACGAGCAGTACTTC.

The chain is built from TRBV7-9 and TRBJ2-7, with a possible D match to TRBD2 (6 bases). Looked up from germline, CDR1 is SEHNR and CDR2 is FQNEAQ (reference sequence). The CDR3 length is 14 residues. Trimming pared 3 bases from V and 5 bases from J, leaving 14 bases between. The CDR3 reads CASSLGFERDEQYF. DNA of the CDR3: TGTGCCAGCAGCTTGGGTTTTGAGCGGGACGAGCAGTACTTC.

This rearrangement joins TRBV28 to TRBJ2-7, with 8 bases aligning to TRBD1. The CDR3 has 11 residues. Per germline, CDR1 MDHEN and CDR2 SYDVKM. V was pared by 4 bases and J by 11 bases, with 4 bases of the junction left unmatched. CDR3 DNA sequence: TGTGCCAGCAGTTGGACAGGGTTGAAGTACTTC. Protein: CASSWTGLKYF. The full variable domain, completed using reference TRBV28 and TRBJ2-7, is DVKVTQSSRYLVKRTGEKVFLECVQDMDHENMFWYRQDPGLGLRLIYFSYDVKMKEKGDIPEGYSVSREKKERFSLILESASTNQTSMYLCASSWTGLKYFGPGTRLTVT.

The chain joins TRBV6-5 to TRBJ1-4; weak D call: TRBD1 (6 bases). CDR1 and CDR2 from the germline V gene are MNHEY and SVGAGI. The CDR3 sequence is 14 residues long. Trimming took off 0 bases at V and 10 bases at J, with 12 bases between the two ends. CDR3 bases: TGTGCCAGCAGTTACTCGAACAGGGTCAGAAAACTGTTTTTT. Its protein product is CASSYSNRVRKLFF.